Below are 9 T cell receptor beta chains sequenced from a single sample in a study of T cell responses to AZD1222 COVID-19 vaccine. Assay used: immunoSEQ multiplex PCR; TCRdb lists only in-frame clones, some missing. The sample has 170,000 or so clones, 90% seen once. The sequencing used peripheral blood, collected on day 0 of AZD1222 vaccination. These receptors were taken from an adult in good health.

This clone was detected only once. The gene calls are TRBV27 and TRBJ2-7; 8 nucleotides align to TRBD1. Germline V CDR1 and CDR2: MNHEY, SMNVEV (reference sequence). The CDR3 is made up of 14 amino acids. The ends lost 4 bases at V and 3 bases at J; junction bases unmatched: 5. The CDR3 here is CASSYGQGDYEQYF. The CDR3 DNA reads TGTGCCAGCAGTTACGGACAGGGCGACTACGAGCAGTACTTC.

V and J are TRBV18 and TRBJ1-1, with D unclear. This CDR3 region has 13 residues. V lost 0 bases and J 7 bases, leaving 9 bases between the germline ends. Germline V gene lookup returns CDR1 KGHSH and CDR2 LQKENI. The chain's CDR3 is CASSPPSSLEAFF. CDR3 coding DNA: TGTGCCAGCTCACCACCATCAAGTCTTGAAGCTTTCTTT.

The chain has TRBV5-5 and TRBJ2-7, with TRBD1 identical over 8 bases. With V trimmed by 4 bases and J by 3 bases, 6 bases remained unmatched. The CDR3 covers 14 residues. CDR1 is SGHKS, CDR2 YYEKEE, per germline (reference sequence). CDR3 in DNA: TGTGCCAGCAGCCCCGGGACAGGACGCTACGAGCAGTACTTC. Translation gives CASSPGTGRYEQYF.

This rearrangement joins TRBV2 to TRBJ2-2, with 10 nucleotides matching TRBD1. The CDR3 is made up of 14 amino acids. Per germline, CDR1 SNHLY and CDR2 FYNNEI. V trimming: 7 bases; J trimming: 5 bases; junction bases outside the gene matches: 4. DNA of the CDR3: TGTGCCAGCATGGGACAGGGGAGGACCGGGGAGCTGTTTTTT. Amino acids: CASMGQGRTGELFF.

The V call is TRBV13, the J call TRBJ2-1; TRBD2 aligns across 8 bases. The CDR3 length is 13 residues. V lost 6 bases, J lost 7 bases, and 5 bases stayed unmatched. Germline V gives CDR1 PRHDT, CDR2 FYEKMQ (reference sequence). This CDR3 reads CASSTGGQNEQFF. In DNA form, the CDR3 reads TGTGCCAGCAGTACGGGGGGGCAGAATGAGCAGTTCTTC.

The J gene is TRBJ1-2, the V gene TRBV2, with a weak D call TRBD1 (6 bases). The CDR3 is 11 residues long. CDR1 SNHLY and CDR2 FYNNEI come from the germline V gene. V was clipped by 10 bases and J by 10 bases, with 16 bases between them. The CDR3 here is CAKWGPPSYTF. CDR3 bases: TGTGCCAAATGGGGGCCCCCATCCTACACCTTC.

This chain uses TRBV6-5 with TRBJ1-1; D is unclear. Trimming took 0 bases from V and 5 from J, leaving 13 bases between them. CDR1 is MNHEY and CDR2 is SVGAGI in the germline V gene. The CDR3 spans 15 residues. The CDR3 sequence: CASSYSGEVWTEAFF. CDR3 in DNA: TGTGCCAGCAGTTACTCTGGGGAAGTATGGACTGAAGCTTTCTTT.

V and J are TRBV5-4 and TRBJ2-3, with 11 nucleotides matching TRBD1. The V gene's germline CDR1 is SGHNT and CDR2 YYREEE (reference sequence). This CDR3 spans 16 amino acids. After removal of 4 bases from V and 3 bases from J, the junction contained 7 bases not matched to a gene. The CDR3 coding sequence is TGTGCCAGCAGCGACGGACAGGGGGCGCGGACAGATACGCAGTATTTT. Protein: CASSDGQGARTDTQYF.

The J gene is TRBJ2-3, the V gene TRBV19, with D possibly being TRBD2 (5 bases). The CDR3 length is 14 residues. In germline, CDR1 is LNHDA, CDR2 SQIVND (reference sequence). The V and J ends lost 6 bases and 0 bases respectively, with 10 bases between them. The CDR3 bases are TGTGCCAGTAGAGCCCCGGGGAGCACAGATACGCAGTATTTT. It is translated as CASRAPGSTDTQYF.